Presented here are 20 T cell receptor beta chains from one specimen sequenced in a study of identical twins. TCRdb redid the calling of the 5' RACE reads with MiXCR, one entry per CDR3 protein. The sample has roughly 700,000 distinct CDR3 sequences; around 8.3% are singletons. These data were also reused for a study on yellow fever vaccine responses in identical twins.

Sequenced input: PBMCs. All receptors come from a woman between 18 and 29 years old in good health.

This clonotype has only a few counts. The DNA of the CDR3 is TGCAGTGCTTTACGGGGCCACGGGGGGCAGTTCTTC. The encoded protein is CSALRGHGGQFF. This chain joins TRBV20-1 and TRBJ2-1, with D tentatively TRBD2 (6 bases). The CDR3 consists of 12 residues. Germline V gives CDR1 DFQATT, CDR2 SNEGSKA (reference sequence). V shed 5 bases and J shed 12 bases, with 17 bases lying between them.

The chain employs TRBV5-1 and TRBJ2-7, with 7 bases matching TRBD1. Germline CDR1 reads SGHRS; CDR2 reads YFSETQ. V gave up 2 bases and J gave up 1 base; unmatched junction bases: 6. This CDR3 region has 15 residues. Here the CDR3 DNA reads TGCGCCAGCAGCTTCTACGACAGGGCGTCCTACGAGCAGTACTTC. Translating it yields CASSFYDRASYEQYF.

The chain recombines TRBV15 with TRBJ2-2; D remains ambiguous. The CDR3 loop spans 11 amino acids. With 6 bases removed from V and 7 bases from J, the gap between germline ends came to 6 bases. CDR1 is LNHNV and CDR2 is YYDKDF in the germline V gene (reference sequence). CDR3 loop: CATRGNGELFF. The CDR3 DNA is TGTGCCACCAGGGGTAACGGGGAGCTGTTTTTT.

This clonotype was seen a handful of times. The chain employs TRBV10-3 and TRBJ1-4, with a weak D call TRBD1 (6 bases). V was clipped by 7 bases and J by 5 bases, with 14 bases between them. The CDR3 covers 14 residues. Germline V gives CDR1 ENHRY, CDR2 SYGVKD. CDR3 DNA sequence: TGTGCCATCAATGGTGGGGGCAGGAATGAAAAACTGTTTTTT. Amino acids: CAINGGGRNEKLFF.

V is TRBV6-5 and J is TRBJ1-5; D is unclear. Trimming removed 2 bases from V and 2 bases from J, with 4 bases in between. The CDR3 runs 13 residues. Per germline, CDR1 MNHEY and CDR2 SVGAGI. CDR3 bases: TGTGCCAGCAGTTACCCAGGCAATCAGCCCCAGCATTTT. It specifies CASSYPGNQPQHF.

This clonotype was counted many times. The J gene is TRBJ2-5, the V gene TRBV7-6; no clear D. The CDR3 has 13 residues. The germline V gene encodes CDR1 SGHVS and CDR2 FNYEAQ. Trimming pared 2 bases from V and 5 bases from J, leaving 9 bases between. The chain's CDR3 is CASSLTISETQYF. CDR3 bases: TGTGCCAGCAGCTTAACAATCTCGGAGACCCAGTACTTC.

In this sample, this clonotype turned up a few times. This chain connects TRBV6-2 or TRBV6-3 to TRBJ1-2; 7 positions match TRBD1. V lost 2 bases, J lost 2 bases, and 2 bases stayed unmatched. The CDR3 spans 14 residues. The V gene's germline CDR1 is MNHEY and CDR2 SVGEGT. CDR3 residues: CASSYPDRNYGYTF. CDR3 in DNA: TGTGCCAGCAGTTACCCGGACAGGAACTATGGCTACACCTTC.

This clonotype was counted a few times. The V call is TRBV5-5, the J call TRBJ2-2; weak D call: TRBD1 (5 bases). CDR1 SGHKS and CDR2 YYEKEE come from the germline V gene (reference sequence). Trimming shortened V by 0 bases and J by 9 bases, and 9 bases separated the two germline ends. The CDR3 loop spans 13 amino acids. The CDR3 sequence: CASSLVSGRELFF. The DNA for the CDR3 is TGTGCCAGCAGCTTGGTGTCAGGGAGGGAGCTGTTTTTT. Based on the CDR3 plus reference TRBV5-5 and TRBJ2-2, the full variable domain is DAGVTQSPTHLIKTRGQQVTLRCSPISGHKSVSWYQQVLGQGPQFIFQYYEKEERGRGNFPDRFSARQFPNYSSELNVNALLLGDSALYLCASSLVSGRELFFGEGSRLTVL.

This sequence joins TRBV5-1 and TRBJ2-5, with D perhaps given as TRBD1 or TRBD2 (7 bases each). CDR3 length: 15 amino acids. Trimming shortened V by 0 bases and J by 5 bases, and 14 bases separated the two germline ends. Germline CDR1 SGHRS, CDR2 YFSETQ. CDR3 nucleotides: TGCGCCAGCAGCTTGGCAGGCCAGGGGGGGGAGACCCAGTACTTC. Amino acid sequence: CASSLAGQGGETQYF. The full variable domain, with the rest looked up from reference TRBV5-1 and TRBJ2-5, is KAGVTQTPRYLIKTRGQQVTLSCSPISGHRSVSWYQQTPGQGLQFLFEYFSETQRNKGNFPGRFSGRQFSNSRSEMNVSTLELGDSALYLCASSLAGQGGETQYFGPGTRLLVL.

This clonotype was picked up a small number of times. CDR3: CSARDAGVDTGELFF. CDR3 sequence (DNA): TGCAGTGCTAGAGACGCAGGGGTAGACACCGGGGAGCTGTTTTTT. The chain combines TRBV20-1 with TRBJ2-2; TRBD1 might be the D (6 bases). Between the trimmed V and J ends, which lost 0 bases and 3 bases, there was a span of 11 bases. The CDR3 has 15 residues. Germline assignment: CDR1 DFQATT and CDR2 SNEGSKA (reference sequence).

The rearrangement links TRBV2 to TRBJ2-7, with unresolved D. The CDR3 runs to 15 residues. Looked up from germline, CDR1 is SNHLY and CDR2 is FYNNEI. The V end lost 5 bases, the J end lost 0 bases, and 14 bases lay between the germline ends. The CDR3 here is CASSFAPAFSYEQYF. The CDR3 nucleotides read TGTGCCAGCAGTTTCGCCCCAGCGTTCTCCTACGAGCAGTACTTC.

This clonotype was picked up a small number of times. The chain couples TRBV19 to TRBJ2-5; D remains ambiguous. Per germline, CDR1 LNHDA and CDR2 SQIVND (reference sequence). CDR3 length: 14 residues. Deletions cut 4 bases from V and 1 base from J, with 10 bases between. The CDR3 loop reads CASSTRAFQETQYF. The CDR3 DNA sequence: TGTGCCAGTAGTACCCGGGCCTTCCAAGAGACCCAGTACTTC.

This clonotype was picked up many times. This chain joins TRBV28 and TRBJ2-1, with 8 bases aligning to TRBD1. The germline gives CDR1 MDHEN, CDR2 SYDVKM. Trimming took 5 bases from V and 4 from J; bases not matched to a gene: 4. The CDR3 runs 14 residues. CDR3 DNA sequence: TGTGCCAGCAGTACAGGGGGGACTTACAATGAGCAGTTCTTC. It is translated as CASSTGGTYNEQFF.

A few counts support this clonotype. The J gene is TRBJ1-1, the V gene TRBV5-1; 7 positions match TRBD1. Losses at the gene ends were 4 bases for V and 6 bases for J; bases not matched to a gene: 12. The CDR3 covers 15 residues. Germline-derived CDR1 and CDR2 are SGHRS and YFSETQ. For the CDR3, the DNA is TGCGCCAGCAGCCCGGACAGGAGGGGGGCCGCTGAAGCTTTCTTT. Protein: CASSPDRRGAAEAFF.

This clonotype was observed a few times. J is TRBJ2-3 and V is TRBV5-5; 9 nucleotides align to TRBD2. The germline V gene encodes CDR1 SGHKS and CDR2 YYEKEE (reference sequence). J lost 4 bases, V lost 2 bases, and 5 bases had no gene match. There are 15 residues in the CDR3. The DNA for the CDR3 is TGTGCCAGCAGCTTCGTAATAGCGGGAGCAGATACGCAGTATTTT. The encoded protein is CASSFVIAGADTQYF.

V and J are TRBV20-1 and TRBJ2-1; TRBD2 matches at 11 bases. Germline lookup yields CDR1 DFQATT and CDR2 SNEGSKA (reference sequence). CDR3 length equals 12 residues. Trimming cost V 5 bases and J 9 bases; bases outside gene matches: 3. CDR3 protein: CSAPTSGGEQFF. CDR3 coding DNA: TGCAGTGCTCCTACTAGCGGGGGTGAGCAGTTCTTC.

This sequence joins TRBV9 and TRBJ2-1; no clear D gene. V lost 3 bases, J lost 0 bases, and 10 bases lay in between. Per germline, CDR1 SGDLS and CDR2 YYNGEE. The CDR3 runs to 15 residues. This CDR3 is CASSAQSSSYNEQFF. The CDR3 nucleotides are TGTGCCAGCAGCGCACAAAGCAGCTCCTACAATGAGCAGTTCTTC. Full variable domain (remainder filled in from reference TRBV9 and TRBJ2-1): DSGVTQTPKHLITATGQRVTLRCSPRSGDLSVYWYQQSLDQGLQFLIQYYNGEERAKGNILERFSAQQFPDLHSELNLSSLELGDSALYFCASSAQSSSYNEQFFGPGTRLTVL.

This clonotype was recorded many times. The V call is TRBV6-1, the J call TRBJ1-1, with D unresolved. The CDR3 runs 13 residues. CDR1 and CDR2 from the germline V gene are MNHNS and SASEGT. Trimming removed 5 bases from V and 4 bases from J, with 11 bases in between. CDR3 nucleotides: TGTGCCAGCAGTCCACCCTCCAGCACTGAAGCTTTCTTT. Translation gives CASSPPSSTEAFF.

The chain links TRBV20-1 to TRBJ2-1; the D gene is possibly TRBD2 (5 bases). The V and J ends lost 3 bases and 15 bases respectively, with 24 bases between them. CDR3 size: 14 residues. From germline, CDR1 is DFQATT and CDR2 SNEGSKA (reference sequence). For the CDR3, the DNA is TGCAGTGCTAGGTCATCGCTAGCAACCTTTCGGGGGTTCTTC. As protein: CSARSSLATFRGFF.

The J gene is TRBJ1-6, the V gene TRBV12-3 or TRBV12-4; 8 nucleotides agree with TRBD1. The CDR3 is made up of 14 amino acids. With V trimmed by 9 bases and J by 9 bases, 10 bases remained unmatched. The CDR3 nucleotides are TGTGCCAGTCGAACGGACAGGGCAAGTTCACCCCTCCACTTT. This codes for CASRTDRASSPLHF.